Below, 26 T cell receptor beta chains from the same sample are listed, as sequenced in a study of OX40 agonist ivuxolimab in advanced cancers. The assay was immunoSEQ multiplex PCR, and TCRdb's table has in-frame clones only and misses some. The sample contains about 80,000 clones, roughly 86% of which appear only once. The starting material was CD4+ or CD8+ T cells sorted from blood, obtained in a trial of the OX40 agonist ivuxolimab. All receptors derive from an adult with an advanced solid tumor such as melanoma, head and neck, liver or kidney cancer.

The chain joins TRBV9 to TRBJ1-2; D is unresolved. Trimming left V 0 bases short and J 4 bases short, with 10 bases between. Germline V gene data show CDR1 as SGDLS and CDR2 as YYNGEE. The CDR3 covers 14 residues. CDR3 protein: CASSVASAPYGYTF. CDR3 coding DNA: TGTGCCAGCAGCGTAGCGAGCGCCCCCTATGGCTACACCTTC.

CDR3 residues: CAWSVSENTEAFF. The CDR3 nucleotides read TGTGCCTGGAGTGTGAGTGAGAACACTGAAGCTTTCTTT. V and J are TRBV30 and TRBJ1-1; D is undetermined. CDR1 is GTSNPN and CDR2 is SVGIG in the germline V gene (reference sequence). The V end was cut by 0 bases, the J end by 1 base, with 6 bases between. The CDR3 extends over 13 amino acids. Supplemented by reference TRBV30 and TRBJ1-1, the full variable domain reads SQTIHQWPATLVQPVGSPLSLECTVEGTSNPNLYWYRQAAGRGLQLLFYSVGIGQISSEVPQNLSASRPQDRQFILSSKKLLLSDSGFYLCAWSVSENTEAFFGQGTRLTVV.

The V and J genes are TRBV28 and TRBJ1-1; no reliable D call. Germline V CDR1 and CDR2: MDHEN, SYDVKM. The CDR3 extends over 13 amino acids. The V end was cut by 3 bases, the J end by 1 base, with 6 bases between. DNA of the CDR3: TGTGCCAGCAGTTTCCCGGGGAACACTGAAGCTTTCTTT. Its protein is CASSFPGNTEAFF.

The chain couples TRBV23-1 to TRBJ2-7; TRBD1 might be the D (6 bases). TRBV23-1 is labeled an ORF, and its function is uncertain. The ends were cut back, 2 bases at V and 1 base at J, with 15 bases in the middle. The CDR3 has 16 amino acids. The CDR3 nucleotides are TGCGCCAGCAGTCAAAGGCCCCGGGACACTTCCTACGAGCAGTACTTC. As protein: CASSQRPRDTSYEQYF.

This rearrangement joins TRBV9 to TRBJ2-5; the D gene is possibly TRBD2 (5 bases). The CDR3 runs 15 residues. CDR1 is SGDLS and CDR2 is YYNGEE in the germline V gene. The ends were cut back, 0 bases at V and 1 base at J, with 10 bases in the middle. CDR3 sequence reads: CASSVVGSTQETQYF. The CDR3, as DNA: TGTGCCAGCAGCGTAGTTGGGAGCACCCAAGAGACCCAGTACTTC.

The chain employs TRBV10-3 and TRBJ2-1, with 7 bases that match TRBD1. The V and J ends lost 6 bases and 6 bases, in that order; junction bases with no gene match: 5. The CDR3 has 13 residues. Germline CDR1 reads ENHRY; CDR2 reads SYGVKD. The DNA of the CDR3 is TGTGCCATCAGCGGGACAGACGTCAATGAGCAGTTCTTC. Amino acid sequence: CAISGTDVNEQFF.

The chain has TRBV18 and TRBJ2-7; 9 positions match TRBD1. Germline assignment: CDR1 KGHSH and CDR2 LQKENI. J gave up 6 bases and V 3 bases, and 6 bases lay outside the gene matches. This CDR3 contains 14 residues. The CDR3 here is CASSPGQGTGEQYF. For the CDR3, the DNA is TGTGCCAGCTCACCGGGACAGGGAACGGGCGAGCAGTACTTC.

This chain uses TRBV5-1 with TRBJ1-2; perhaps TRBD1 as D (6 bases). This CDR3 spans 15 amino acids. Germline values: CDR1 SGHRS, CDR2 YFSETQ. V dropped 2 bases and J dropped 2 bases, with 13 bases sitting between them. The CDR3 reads CASSFEQGSNYGYTF. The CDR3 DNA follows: TGCGCCAGCAGCTTCGAACAGGGAAGCAACTATGGCTACACCTTC.

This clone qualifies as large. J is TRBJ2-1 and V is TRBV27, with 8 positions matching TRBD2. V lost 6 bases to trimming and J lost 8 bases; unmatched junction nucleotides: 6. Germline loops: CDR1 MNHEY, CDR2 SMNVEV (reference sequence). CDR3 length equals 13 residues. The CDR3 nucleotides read TGTGCCAGCAGCCCGACTAGCGAATATGAGCAGTTCTTC. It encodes CASSPTSEYEQFF.

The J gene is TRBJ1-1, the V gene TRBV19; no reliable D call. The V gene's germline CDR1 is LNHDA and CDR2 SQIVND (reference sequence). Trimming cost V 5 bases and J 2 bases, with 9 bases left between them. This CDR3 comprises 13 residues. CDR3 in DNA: TGTGCCAGTAGTCCCAGACTTAACACTGAAGCTTTCTTT. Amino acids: CASSPRLNTEAFF. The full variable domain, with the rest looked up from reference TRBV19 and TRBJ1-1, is DGGITQSPKYLFRKEGQNVTLSCEQNLNHDAMYWYRQDPGQGLRLIYYSQIVNDFQKGDIAEGYSVSREKKESFPLTVTSAQKNPTAFYLCASSPRLNTEAFFGQGTRLTVV.

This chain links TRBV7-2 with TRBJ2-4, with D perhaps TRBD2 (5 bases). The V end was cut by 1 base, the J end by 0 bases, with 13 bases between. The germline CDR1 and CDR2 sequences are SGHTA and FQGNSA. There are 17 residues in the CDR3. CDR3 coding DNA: TGTGCCAGCAGCTTAGATCGGGATGGCTTAGCCAAAAACATTCAGTACTTC. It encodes CASSLDRDGLAKNIQYF. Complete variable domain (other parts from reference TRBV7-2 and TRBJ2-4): GAGVSQSPSNKVTEKGKDVELRCDPISGHTALYWYRQSLGQGLEFLIYFQGNSAPDKSGLPSDRFSAERTGGSVSTLTIQRTQQEDSAVYLCASSLDRDGLAKNIQYFGAGTRLSVL.

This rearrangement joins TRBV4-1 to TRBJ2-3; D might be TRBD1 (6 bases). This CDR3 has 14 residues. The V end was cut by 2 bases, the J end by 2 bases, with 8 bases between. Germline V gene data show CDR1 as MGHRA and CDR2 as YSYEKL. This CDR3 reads CASSQLGATDTQYF. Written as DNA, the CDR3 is TGCGCCAGCAGCCAATTGGGGGCCACAGATACGCAGTATTTT.

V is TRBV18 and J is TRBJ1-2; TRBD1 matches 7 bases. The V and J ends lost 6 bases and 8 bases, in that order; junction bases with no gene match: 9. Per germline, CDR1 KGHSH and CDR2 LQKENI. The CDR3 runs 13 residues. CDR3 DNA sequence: TGTGCCAGCTCCCTCGACAGGGTAGGGGGCTACACCTTC. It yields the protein CASSLDRVGGYTF.

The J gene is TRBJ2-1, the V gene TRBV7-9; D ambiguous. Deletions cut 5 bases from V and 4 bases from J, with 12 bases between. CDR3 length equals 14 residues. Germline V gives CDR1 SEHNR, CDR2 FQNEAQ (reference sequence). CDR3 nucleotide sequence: TGTGCCAGCAGCGGCCTCAGCGCTTACAATGAGCAGTTCTTC. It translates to CASSGLSAYNEQFF.

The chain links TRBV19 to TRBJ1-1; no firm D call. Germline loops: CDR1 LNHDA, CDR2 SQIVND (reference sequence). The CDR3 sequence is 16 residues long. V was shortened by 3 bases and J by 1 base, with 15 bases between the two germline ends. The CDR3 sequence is CASSIYGFDPNTEAFF. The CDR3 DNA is TGTGCCAGTAGTATCTACGGATTCGACCCGAACACTGAAGCTTTCTTT.

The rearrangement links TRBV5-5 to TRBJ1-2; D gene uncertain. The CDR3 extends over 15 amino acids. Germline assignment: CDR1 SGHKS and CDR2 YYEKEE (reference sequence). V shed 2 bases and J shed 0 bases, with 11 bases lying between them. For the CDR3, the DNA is TGTGCCAGCAGCTTAGGTCTAAACTCTAACTATGGCTACACCTTC. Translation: CASSLGLNSNYGYTF.

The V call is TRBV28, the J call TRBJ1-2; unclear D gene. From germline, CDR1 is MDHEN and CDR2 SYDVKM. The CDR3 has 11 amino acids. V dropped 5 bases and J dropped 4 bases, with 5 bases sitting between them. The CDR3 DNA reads TGTGCCAGCAGTCGATCCTATGGCTACACCTTC. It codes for CASSRSYGYTF.

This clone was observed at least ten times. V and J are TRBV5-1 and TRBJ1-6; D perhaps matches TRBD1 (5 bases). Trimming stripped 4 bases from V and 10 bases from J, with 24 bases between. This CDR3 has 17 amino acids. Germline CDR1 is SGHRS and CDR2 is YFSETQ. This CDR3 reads CASSPEGTVGMGSPLHF. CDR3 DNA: TGCGCCAGCAGCCCCGAAGGGACCGTGGGGATGGGGTCACCCCTCCACTTT.

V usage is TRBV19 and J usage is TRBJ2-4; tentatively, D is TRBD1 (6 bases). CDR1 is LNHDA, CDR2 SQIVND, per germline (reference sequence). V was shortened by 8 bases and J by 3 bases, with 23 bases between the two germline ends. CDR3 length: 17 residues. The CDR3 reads CASDTGLFGNGKNIQYF. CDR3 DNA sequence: TGTGCCAGTGATACAGGGTTATTCGGTAACGGCAAAAACATTCAGTACTTC.

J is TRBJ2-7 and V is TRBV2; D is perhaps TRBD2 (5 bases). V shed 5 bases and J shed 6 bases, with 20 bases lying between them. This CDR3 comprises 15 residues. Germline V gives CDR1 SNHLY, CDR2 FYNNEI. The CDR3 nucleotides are TGTGCCAGCAGTATTCAAAAGGAGGCAGTGGGCGAGCAGTACTTC. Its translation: CASSIQKEAVGEQYF.

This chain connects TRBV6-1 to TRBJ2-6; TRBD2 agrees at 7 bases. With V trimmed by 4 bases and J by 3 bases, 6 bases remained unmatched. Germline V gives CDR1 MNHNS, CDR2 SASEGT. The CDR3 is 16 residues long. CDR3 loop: CASSGDGGSGANVLTF. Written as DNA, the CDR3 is TGTGCCAGCAGTGGTGACGGGGGGAGTGGGGCCAACGTCCTGACTTTC.

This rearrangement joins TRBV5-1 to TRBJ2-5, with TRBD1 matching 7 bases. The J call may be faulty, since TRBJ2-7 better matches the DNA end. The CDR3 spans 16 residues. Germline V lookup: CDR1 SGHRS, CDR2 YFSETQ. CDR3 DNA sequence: TGCGCCAGCAGCCCACTGCCGGGACAGAGCTCCTACGAGCAGTACTTC. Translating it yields CASSPLPGQSSYEQYF.

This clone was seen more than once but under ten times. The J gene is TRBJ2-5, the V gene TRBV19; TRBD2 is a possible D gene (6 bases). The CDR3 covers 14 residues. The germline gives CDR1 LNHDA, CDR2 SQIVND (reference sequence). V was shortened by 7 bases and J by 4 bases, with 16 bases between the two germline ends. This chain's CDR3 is CASKRALGGETQYF. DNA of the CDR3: TGTGCCAGTAAAAGGGCCCTGGGAGGAGAGACCCAGTACTTC.

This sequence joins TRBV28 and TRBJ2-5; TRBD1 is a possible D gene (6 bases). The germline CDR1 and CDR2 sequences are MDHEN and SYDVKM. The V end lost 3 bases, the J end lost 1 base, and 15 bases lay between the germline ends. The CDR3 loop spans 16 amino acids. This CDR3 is CASSFPPQGIQETQYF. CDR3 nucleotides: TGTGCCAGCAGTTTCCCACCACAGGGAATCCAAGAGACCCAGTACTTC.

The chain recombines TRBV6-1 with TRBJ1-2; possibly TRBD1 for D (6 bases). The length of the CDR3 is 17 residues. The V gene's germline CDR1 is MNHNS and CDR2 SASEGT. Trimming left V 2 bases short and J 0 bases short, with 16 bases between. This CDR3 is CASSELRQVETNYGYTF. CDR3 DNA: TGTGCCAGCAGTGAACTTCGACAGGTCGAAACTAACTATGGCTACACCTTC.

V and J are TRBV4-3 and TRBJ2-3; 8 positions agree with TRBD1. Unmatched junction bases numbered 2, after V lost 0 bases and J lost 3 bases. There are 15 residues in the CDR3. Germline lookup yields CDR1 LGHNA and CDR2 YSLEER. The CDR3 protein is CASSQDDRGTDTQYF. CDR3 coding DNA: TGCGCCAGCAGCCAAGATGACAGGGGAACAGATACGCAGTATTTT.